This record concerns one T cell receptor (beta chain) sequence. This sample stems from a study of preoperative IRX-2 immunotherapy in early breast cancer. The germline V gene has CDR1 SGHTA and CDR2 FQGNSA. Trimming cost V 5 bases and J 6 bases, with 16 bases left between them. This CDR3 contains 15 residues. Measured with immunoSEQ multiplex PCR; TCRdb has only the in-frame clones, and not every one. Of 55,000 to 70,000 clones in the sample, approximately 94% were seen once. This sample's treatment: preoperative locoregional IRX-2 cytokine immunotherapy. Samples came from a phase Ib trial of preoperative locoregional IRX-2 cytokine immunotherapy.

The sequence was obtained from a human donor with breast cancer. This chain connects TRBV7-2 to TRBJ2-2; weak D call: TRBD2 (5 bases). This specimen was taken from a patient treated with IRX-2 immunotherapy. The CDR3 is CASSGTLVGSGELFF. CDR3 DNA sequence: TGTGCCAGCAGCGGCACACTAGTGGGGTCCGGGGAGCTGTTTTTT.